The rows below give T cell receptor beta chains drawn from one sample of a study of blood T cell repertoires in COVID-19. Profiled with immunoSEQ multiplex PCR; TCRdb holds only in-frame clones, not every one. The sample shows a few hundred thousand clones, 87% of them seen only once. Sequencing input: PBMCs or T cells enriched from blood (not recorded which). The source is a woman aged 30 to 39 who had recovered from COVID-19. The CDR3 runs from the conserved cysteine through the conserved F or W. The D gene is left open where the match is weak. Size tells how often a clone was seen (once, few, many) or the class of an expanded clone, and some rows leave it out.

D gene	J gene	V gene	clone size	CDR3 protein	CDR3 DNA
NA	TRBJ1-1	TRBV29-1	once	CSVRRQATEAFF	TGCAGCGTGAGACGACAGGCCACTGAAGCTTTCTTT
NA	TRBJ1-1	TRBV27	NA	CASSLRIRRKGFGVTEAFF	TGTGCCAGCAGTTTGAGGATTCGACGGAAAGGATTCGGGGTCACTGAAGCTTTCTTT
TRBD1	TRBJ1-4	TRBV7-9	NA	CASSFPDRGQFDEKLFF	TGTGCCAGCAGCTTCCCGGACAGGGGGCAGTTTGATGAAAAACTGTTTTTT
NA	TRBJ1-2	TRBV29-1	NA	CSVEQGDLKPYTF	TGCAGCGTTGAACAAGGGGACTTAAAACCTTACACCTTC
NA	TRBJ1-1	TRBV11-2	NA	CASSLVPAGPEAFF	TGTGCCAGCAGCTTAGTCCCCGCGGGGCCTGAAGCTTTCTTT
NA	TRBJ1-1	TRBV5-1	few	CASSLSGGAGDTEAFF	TGCGCCAGCAGCTTGTCTGGCGGTGCCGGGGACACTGAAGCTTTCTTT
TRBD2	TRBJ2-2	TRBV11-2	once	CASSWGLAGAPVGELFF	TGTGCCAGCAGCTGGGGACTAGCGGGGGCCCCGGTCGGGGAGCTGTTTTTT
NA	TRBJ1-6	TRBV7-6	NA	CASSLSGPGSYNSPLHF	TGTGCCAGCAGCCTCTCAGGGCCTGGCTCCTATAATTCACCCCTCCACTTT
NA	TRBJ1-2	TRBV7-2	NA	CASSILQETYGYTF	TGTGCCAGCAGCATACTACAGGAAACCTATGGCTACACCTTC
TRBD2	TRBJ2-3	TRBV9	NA	CASSGEGPWTSKSDTQYF	TGTGCCAGCAGCGGCGAGGGACCGTGGACTAGCAAATCAGATACGCAGTATTTT
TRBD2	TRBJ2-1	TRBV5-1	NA	CASTPRLAGGYNEQFF	TGCGCCAGCACCCCTCGACTAGCGGGGGGATACAATGAGCAGTTCTTC